The text below deals with one T cell receptor beta chain. This sample is drawn from a study of a mutant IDH1 vaccine in newly diagnosed glioma. At the level of the study: Patients' prior therapy spanned radiotherapy, temozolomide, or both; most underwent both.

Clones were read by immunoSEQ multiplex PCR, and TCRdb kept only the in-frame ones, dropping some. The sample shows over 30,000 clones, around 80% of them seen only once. In germline, CDR1 is SGHTA, CDR2 FQGNSA. V was cut by 3 bases and J by 0 bases, with 5 bases left in between. The CDR3 has 14 amino acids. Time point of the sample: baseline, week 1 (first vaccination visit). Treatment indicated: pre-vaccination baseline after standard-of-care therapy. Astrocytomas that were new, WHO grade 3 or 4, IDH1-mutant and ATRX-lost were present in the donors. The source material was peripheral blood mononuclear cells (PBMCs), sampled from a glioma patient treated with radiotherapy, temozolomide or both. The TCR originated in a man aged 45-60 years with glioma. Some clones in this sample may be carry-over from other donors' samples. The chain is built from TRBV7-2 and TRBJ2-2; D is undetermined. The CDR3 sequence: CASSFDSNTGELFF. The CDR3 DNA is TGTGCCAGCAGCTTCGACTCGAACACCGGGGAGCTGTTTTTT.